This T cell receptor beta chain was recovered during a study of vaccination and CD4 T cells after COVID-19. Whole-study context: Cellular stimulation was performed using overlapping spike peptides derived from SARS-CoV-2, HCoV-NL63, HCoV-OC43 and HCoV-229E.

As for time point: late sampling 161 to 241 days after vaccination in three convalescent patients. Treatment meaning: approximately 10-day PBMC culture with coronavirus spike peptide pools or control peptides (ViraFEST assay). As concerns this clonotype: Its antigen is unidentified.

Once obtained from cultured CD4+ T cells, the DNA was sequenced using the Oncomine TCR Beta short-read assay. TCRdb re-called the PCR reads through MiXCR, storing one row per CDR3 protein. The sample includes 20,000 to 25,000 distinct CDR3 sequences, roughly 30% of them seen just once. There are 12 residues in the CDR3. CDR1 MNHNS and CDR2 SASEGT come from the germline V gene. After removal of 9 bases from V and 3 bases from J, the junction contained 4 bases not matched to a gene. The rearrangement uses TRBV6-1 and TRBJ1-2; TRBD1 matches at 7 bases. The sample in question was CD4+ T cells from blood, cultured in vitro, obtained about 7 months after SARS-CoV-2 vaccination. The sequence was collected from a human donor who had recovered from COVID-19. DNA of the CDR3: TGTGCCAGTAGACAGGGTTACTATGGCTACACCTTC. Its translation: CASRQGYYGYTF.